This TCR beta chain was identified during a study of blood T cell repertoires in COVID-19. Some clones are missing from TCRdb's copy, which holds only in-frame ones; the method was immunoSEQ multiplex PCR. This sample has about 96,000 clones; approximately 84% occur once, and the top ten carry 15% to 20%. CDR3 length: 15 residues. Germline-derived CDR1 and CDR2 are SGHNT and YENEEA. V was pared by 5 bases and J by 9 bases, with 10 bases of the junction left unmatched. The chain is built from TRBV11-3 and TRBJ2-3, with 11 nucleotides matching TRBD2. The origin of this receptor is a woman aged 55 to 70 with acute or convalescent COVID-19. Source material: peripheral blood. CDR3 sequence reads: CASSARLAGQGTQYF. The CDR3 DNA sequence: TGTGCCAGCAGCGCCCGACTAGCGGGGCAGGGAACGCAGTATTTT.